Listed here are 31 T cell receptor beta chains from one sample, sequenced in a study of blood T cell repertoires in COVID-19. The method was immunoSEQ multiplex PCR; TCRdb's version includes in-frame clones alone and lacks a portion of them. The data hold under 200,000 clones, with 85% observed a single time. Sequenced input: peripheral blood. The receptors originated from a woman of 80 years or more with acute or convalescent COVID-19.

The V and J genes are TRBV3-1 (or the pseudogene TRBV3-2) and TRBJ2-7, with TRBD2 identical over 9 bases. Germline trimming cut 5 bases from V and 1 base from J; bases unmatched to any gene: 15. This CDR3 comprises 18 residues. Per germline, CDR1 LGHDT and CDR2 YNNKEL (reference sequence). This chain's CDR3 is CASSSRGGPGQRSYEQYF. CDR3 sequence (DNA): TGTGCCAGCAGCTCGCGGGGGGGTCCGGGACAGAGATCCTACGAGCAGTACTTC.

The chain recombines TRBV4-1 with TRBJ2-5, with D maybe TRBD1 (6 bases). Per germline, CDR1 MGHRA and CDR2 YSYEKL. The V end was cut by 0 bases, the J end by 8 bases, with 19 bases between. This CDR3 comprises 16 residues. CDR3 in amino acids: CASSQESGDHGETQYF. Written as DNA, the CDR3 is TGCGCCAGCAGCCAAGAGTCAGGGGACCATGGAGAAACCCAGTACTTC.

This chain joins TRBV19 and TRBJ1-5, with no clear D. Germline loops: CDR1 LNHDA, CDR2 SQIVND (reference sequence). Trimming shortened V by 4 bases and J by 5 bases, and 12 bases separated the two germline ends. This CDR3 has 14 residues. CDR3 in amino acids: CASSTNPIDQPQHF. In nucleotides, the CDR3 is TGTGCCAGTAGTACAAACCCCATAGATCAGCCCCAGCATTTT.

The genes are TRBV7-8 and TRBJ2-7; 8 bases align to TRBD2. The CDR3 sequence is 19 residues long. Trimming cost V 1 base and J 3 bases; bases outside gene matches: 17. The germline CDR1 and CDR2 sequences are SGHVS and FQNEAQ. In DNA, the CDR3 is TGTGCCAGCAGCTTAGTCTCAAACGCAGGAACAAGCGGGAGCTACGAGCAGTACTTC. Translating it yields CASSLVSNAGTSGSYEQYF. Filled out from reference TRBV7-8 and TRBJ2-7, the complete variable domain reads GAGVSQSPRYKVAKRGQDVALRCDPISGHVSLFWYQQALGQGPEFLTYFQNEAQLDKSGLPSDRFFAERPEGSVSTLKIQRTQQEDSAVYLCASSLVSNAGTSGSYEQYFGPGTRLTVT.

The J gene is TRBJ1-5, the V gene TRBV6-5; D not certain. The V end was cut by 6 bases, the J end by 6 bases, with 15 bases between. In germline, CDR1 is MNHEY, CDR2 SVGAGI. The CDR3 consists of 14 residues. The CDR3 coding sequence is TGTGCCAGCAGACTAGAAGAGGGAGTTCAGCCCCAGCATTTT. The encoded protein is CASRLEEGVQPQHF.

This clone was counted a few times. The V and J genes are TRBV7-2 and TRBJ1-2; D might be TRBD1 (5 bases). Trimming removed 0 bases at V and 2 bases at J, with 13 bases between. The CDR3 loop spans 16 amino acids. The V gene's germline CDR1 is SGHTA and CDR2 FQGNSA. The CDR3 DNA sequence: TGTGCCAGCAGCTTAGCGCAGGCGGGGGTGAACTATGGCTACACCTTC. Its protein product is CASSLAQAGVNYGYTF. The full variable domain, completed using reference TRBV7-2 and TRBJ1-2, is GAGVSQSPSNKVTEKGKDVELRCDPISGHTALYWYRQSLGQGLEFLIYFQGNSAPDKSGLPSDRFSAERTGGSVSTLTIQRTQQEDSAVYLCASSLAQAGVNYGYTFGSGTRLTVV.

V is TRBV2 and J is TRBJ2-3; 11 nucleotides agree with TRBD2. Germline V CDR1 and CDR2: SNHLY, FYNNEI. The CDR3 is 18 residues long. V was pared by 10 bases and J by 0 bases, with 15 bases of the junction left unmatched. CDR3 bases: TGTGCCACCGAGCCCTACTCTGTAGCGGGAGGGAGCACAGATACGCAGTATTTT. It translates to CATEPYSVAGGSTDTQYF.

The chain couples TRBV9 to TRBJ2-7; TRBD1 aligns across 7 bases. There are 14 residues in the CDR3. The germline gives CDR1 SGDLS, CDR2 YYNGEE. Trimming at V came to 4 bases and at J to 5 bases, leaving 9 bases not matched to a gene. The CDR3 protein is CASSSSGQSHEQYF. CDR3 sequence (DNA): TGTGCCAGCAGCTCTTCGGGACAGAGCCACGAGCAGTACTTC.

The rearrangement links TRBV28 to TRBJ1-5, with D possibly TRBD1 on 6 matching bases. The germline V gene encodes CDR1 MDHEN and CDR2 SYDVKM. The CDR3 is made up of 14 amino acids. The germline V and J ends were trimmed by 6 bases and 5 bases, with 14 bases remaining between them. The CDR3 DNA follows: TGTGCCAGCAGCCCCGCGGGGGCCTATCAGCCCCAGCATTTT. As protein: CASSPAGAYQPQHF.

This clone was seen only once. V is TRBV7-8 and J is TRBJ1-2; TRBD1 might be the D (5 bases). This CDR3 contains 18 residues. Germline V gene data show CDR1 as SGHVS and CDR2 as FQNEAQ. With 0 bases removed from V and 3 bases from J, the gap between germline ends came to 20 bases. The CDR3 here is CASSLAQSQGPIYYGYTF. Here the CDR3 DNA reads TGTGCCAGCAGCTTAGCGCAGTCTCAGGGTCCGATCTACTATGGCTACACCTTC.

CDR3 amino acids: CATSARQLNTEAFF. Here the CDR3 DNA reads TGTGCCACCAGCGCCCGACAGTTGAACACTGAAGCTTTCTTT. V usage is TRBV15 and J usage is TRBJ1-1, with D maybe TRBD1 (5 bases). The CDR3 covers 14 residues. Germline CDR1 and CDR2: LNHNV and YYDKDF (reference sequence). The V and J ends lost 5 bases and 0 bases respectively, with 10 bases between them.

The gene calls are TRBV19 and TRBJ1-4; D is unresolved. Germline V gives CDR1 LNHDA, CDR2 SQIVND (reference sequence). The CDR3 spans 16 residues. V shed 3 bases and J shed 5 bases, with 16 bases lying between them. The chain's CDR3 is CASSIESWRANEKLFF. The DNA for the CDR3 is TGTGCCAGTAGTATTGAGTCGTGGAGGGCAAATGAAAAACTGTTTTTT.

The V call is TRBV7-9, the J call TRBJ2-2; the match to TRBD2 covers 9 bases. V lost 6 bases, J lost 11 bases, and 13 bases stayed unmatched. Germline V lookup: CDR1 SEHNR, CDR2 FQNEAQ (reference sequence). The CDR3 totals 15 residues. This chain's CDR3 is CASRTSGSHLAELFF. CDR3 DNA: TGTGCCAGCAGGACTAGCGGTTCTCACCTCGCCGAGCTGTTTTTT.

The gene calls are TRBV5-1 and TRBJ1-2; 8 nucleotides align to TRBD1. The CDR3 is 14 residues long. Germline assignment: CDR1 SGHRS and CDR2 YFSETQ. V lost 2 bases and J lost 2; bases outside the gene matches: 2. This CDR3 reads CASSLRTGNYGYTF. For the CDR3, the DNA is TGCGCCAGCAGCTTACGGACAGGGAACTATGGCTACACCTTC.

The gene calls are TRBV23-1 and TRBJ2-6; TRBD1 might be the D (5 bases). TRBV23-1 belongs to the ORF category, with a function that is uncertain. The CDR3 has 17 residues. Trimming cost V 8 bases and J 0 bases, with 17 bases left between them. The CDR3 DNA follows: TGCGCCAGCCGAGAAAACAGGCGCTCCTCTGGGGCCAACGTCCTGACTTTC. This gives the protein CASRENRRSSGANVLTF.

This rearrangement joins TRBV12-3 or TRBV12-4 to TRBJ1-1; D unclear. The CDR3 spans 12 residues. V lost 6 bases and J 11 bases, leaving 16 bases between the germline ends. CDR3 sequence: CASRNVGRTAFF. DNA for the CDR3: TGTGCCAGCAGGAATGTTGGGAGGACGGCTTTCTTT.

This sequence joins TRBV9 and TRBJ2-5, with a tentative D call TRBD2 (5 bases). The CDR3 loop spans 12 amino acids. Germline V gene lookup returns CDR1 SGDLS and CDR2 YYNGEE. V was trimmed by 4 bases and J by 5 bases, leaving 9 bases between them. CDR3 in amino acids: CASSPRVETQYF. CDR3 nucleotide sequence: TGTGCCAGCAGCCCGAGGGTGGAGACCCAGTACTTC.

The V gene is TRBV11-3, the J gene TRBJ2-1, with 13 bases lining up with TRBD2. The CDR3 contains 16 residues. Germline lookup yields CDR1 SGHNT and CDR2 YENEEA. J lost 5 bases, V lost 3 bases, and 4 bases had no gene match. The CDR3 region is CASSLEGLAGNNEQFF. CDR3 sequence (DNA): TGTGCCAGCAGCTTGGAGGGACTAGCGGGAAACAATGAGCAGTTCTTC.

This clone showed up just once. The chain recombines TRBV29-1 with TRBJ1-2, with 9 bases that match TRBD1. V lost 1 base and J lost 7; bases outside the gene matches: 7. The CDR3 totals 14 residues. Germline V CDR1 and CDR2: SQVTM, ANQGSEA. The CDR3 region is CSVEVPRTGAGYTF. The CDR3 bases are TGCAGCGTTGAAGTTCCCCGGACAGGGGCTGGCTACACCTTC.

The V gene is TRBV6-5, the J gene TRBJ1-6, with D possibly being TRBD1 (5 bases). The CDR3 has 15 amino acids. V gave up 5 bases and J gave up 5 bases, with 13 bases separating them. CDR1 and CDR2 (germline): MNHEY, SVGAGI. The CDR3: CASSILVTDNSPLHF. The CDR3 DNA follows: TGTGCCAGCAGTATCTTAGTGACAGATAATTCACCCCTCCACTTT.

The CDR3 bases are TGTGCCAGCAGCTTAGAGGGAGGGAGCACAGATACGCAGTATTTT. Translated, it gives CASSLEGGSTDTQYF. The genes are TRBV7-8 and TRBJ2-3, with 7 nucleotides matching TRBD2. The CDR3 is 15 residues long. V lost 1 base to trimming and J lost 0 bases; unmatched junction nucleotides: 1. Germline CDR1 SGHVS, CDR2 FQNEAQ.

The V call is TRBV6-6, the J call TRBJ2-1, with TRBD2 matching 7 bases. The germline gives CDR1 MNHNY, CDR2 SVGAGI (reference sequence). The CDR3 sequence is 14 residues long. With V trimmed by 7 bases and J by 6 bases, 9 bases remained unmatched. The CDR3 region has the DNA TGTGCCAGCAAAGGATGGGAGGGTGGCAATGAGCAGTTCTTC. As protein: CASKGWEGGNEQFF.

The rearrangement links TRBV28 to TRBJ2-3; no clear D gene. Trimming removed 5 bases from V and 1 base from J, with 10 bases in between. The CDR3 covers 14 residues. Germline CDR1 and CDR2: MDHEN and SYDVKM. The CDR3 reads CASSQPLGTDTQYF. The CDR3 DNA sequence: TGTGCCAGCAGTCAACCTCTAGGCACAGATACGCAGTATTTT. The variable domain in full, completed from reference TRBV28 and TRBJ2-3, reads DVKVTQSSRYLVKRTGEKVFLECVQDMDHENMFWYRQDPGLGLRLIYFSYDVKMKEKGDIPEGYSVSREKKERFSLILESASTNQTSMYLCASSQPLGTDTQYFGPGTRLTVL.

This CDR3 reads CASSSTGRKPGGYTF. In DNA, the CDR3 is TGTGCCAGCAGTTCTACCGGACGCAAACCGGGGGGCTACACCTTC. The J gene is TRBJ1-2, the V gene TRBV6-5; D is unclear. Germline loops: CDR1 MNHEY, CDR2 SVGAGI. This CDR3 has 15 residues. V lost 4 bases, J lost 8 bases, and 20 bases lay in between.

This chain links TRBV29-1 with TRBJ2-7, with TRBD2 matching 13 bases. V trimming: 4 bases; J trimming: 2 bases; junction bases outside the gene matches: 8. Germline V gene lookup returns CDR1 SQVTM and CDR2 ANQGSEA. The CDR3 is 16 residues long. The CDR3 DNA sequence: TGCAGCGTTGGGGGGACTAGCGGGACGACGACCTACGAGCAGTACTTC. It yields the protein CSVGGTSGTTTYEQYF.

The V call is TRBV5-1, the J call TRBJ2-1, with D possibly being TRBD1 (6 bases). The CDR3 length is 15 residues. From germline, CDR1 is SGHRS and CDR2 YFSETQ. Between the trimmed V and J ends, which lost 3 bases and 2 bases, there was a span of 12 bases. CDR3 in amino acids: CASSSLTGTYNEQFF. CDR3 sequence (DNA): TGCGCCAGCAGCTCACTGACAGGTACCTACAATGAGCAGTTCTTC.

V gene TRBV7-2 combines with J gene TRBJ2-7, with D possibly TRBD2 on 6 matching bases. Germline values: CDR1 SGHTA, CDR2 FQGNSA. Trimming took off 5 bases at V and 5 bases at J, with 13 bases between the two ends. This CDR3 is built from 13 residues. The CDR3 nucleotides read TGTGCCAGCAGCCCCCGAAGGAGGGACGAGCAGTACTTC. It is translated as CASSPRRRDEQYF.

The chain has TRBV5-1 and TRBJ1-1; 11 nucleotides line up with TRBD1. Germline-derived CDR1 and CDR2 are SGHRS and YFSETQ. The CDR3 consists of 15 residues. The ends lost 2 bases at V and 4 bases at J; junction bases unmatched: 4. CDR3 nucleotides: TGCGCCAGCAGCTTCGGACAGGGGGCCAGCACTGAAGCTTTCTTT. Its translation: CASSFGQGASTEAFF.

V usage is TRBV18 and J usage is TRBJ1-3; TRBD1 is a possible D gene (5 bases). CDR3 length equals 15 residues. In germline, CDR1 is KGHSH, CDR2 LQKENI. V was clipped by 6 bases and J by 2 bases, with 14 bases between them. CDR3 DNA sequence: TGTGCCAGCTCCCGCTGGGGCAGAACTGGAAACACCATATATTTT. Its protein is CASSRWGRTGNTIYF.

V is TRBV28 and J is TRBJ2-7; the match to TRBD1 covers 9 bases. The CDR3 is 12 residues long. V trimming: 6 bases; J trimming: 8 bases; junction bases outside the gene matches: 5. Germline V gene lookup returns CDR1 MDHEN and CDR2 SYDVKM. The CDR3 spells CASSGTGRQQYF. The CDR3 nucleotides are TGTGCCAGCAGCGGGACAGGGCGCCAGCAGTACTTC. Full variable domain (missing parts from reference TRBV28 and TRBJ2-7): DVKVTQSSRYLVKRTGEKVFLECVQDMDHENMFWYRQDPGLGLRLIYFSYDVKMKEKGDIPEGYSVSREKKERFSLILESASTNQTSMYLCASSGTGRQQYFGPGTRLTVT.

This rearrangement joins TRBV28 to TRBJ1-2; tentatively, D is TRBD1 (5 bases). The V gene's germline CDR1 is MDHEN and CDR2 SYDVKM. V lost 5 bases, J lost 0 bases, and 16 bases lay in between. The CDR3 is 16 amino acids. The CDR3 loop reads CASSPRGLPPNYGYTF. The CDR3 DNA reads TGTGCCAGCAGTCCCCGGGGGTTACCCCCTAACTATGGCTACACCTTC.